This TCR beta chain was sequenced for a study of cytomegalovirus exposure and HLA in healthy donors (dated by TCRdb to about 2017). With regard to the full study: An earlier analysis of 587 of the donors reported approximately 300 Gb of sequence data and 95 million to 120 million unique TCR beta sequences obtained from 180 million or so T cells. Of the 300 to 400 genotyped donors, roughly 80% fell in the genetic ancestry cluster associated with self-reported Caucasian donors. The number of donors typed differed by locus, with roughly 629-640 for A, B, C, DRB1 and DQB1, around 520 for DQA1, about 610 for DPA1, and under 490 for DPB1. A later genetic analysis took genome-wide SNP genotypes for about three fifths of the roughly 700 donors and used that subset as a discovery cohort. To predict cytomegalovirus infection status, the study combined high-throughput TCR immunosequencing, statistical association of individual TCRs with disease status, and machine learning. The study was designed to test whether signatures of past pathogen exposure could be identified by cataloging public T cell receptors. Every repertoire in the discovery cohort had been generated on one and the same sequencing platform. Five DR-DQ haplotypes were treated as single units for association and clustering because of strong linkage in the cohort. Both class I and class II loci were covered by HLA typing, at four-digit resolution. Approximately 310 gigabases of sequencing data and 78 million or so unique TCR sequences were included in an early release covering around 600 HLA-typed donors. Across 398 genotyped donors of the cohort, an average of about 200,000 unique TCR beta nucleotide sequences per donor were sequenced, and roughly a sixth of those sequences were non-productive. Using immunosequencing, the study profiled T cell repertoires from 500 to 800 subjects and related those repertoires to cytomegalovirus serostatus. Besides the first cohort of approximately 670 subjects, a separate validation cohort made up of some 110 different subjects was used. Donor age, sex, ethnicity and CMV serostatus were compiled together with the repertoire data. A later analysis re-analyzed previously published TCR beta repertoires from hundreds of donors and added high-resolution HLA genotyping to study TCR occurrence patterns. Rather than using new phenotypic data, the later analysis identified candidate immune exposures from TCR beta sequences and from how often those sequences occurred across donors. To decide whether each TCR beta V gene segment behaved as functional or pseudogenic, an earlier analysis of 587 of the donors relied on high-throughput TCR beta sequencing.

For CDR1 and CDR2, the germline V gene lists SQVTM and ANQGSEA. There are 15 amino acids in the CDR3, from cysteine to phenylalanine inclusive. Only CDR3 DNA is held: 45 bases, read in frame from base 1. V and J lose 1 base and 3 bases, and a span of 16 bases separates them. General conclusions and limits of the study: A later genetic analysis reported fewer N-insertions in productive TCRs among donors in an Asian-associated ancestry cluster than the roughly 720-donor mean. A later analysis found that TCR association rates varied across HLA loci, with DRB1 alleles showing the most associated TCRs and HLA-C alleles the fewest. Cytomegalovirus status was reported to be diagnosed by the classifier with high specificity and sensitivity in both the original and validation cohorts. The authors suggested that the approach could potentially be extended to other disease states and immunological phenotypes. The study listed 150 to 200 TCR beta chains as associated with cytomegalovirus. The presence/absence analyses assumed that sequencing depth was roughly uniform across donors, and that assumption may not be true. The cohort was sequenced for TCR beta chains only, and without alpha or paired-chain data the features that could be detected were limited. V-gene and J-gene trimming of TCR beta chains was associated with a missense DCLRE1C variant in a later genetic analysis, and the association was replicated in an independent cohort. Three of the identified cytomegalovirus-associated TCR beta chains were confirmed in vitro to be specific for cytomegalovirus antigens. Compared with equally common non-associated chains, HLA-associated TCR beta chains in a later analysis were more clonally expanded and had lower generation probabilities. Because counts were too low, about 15 rarely observed V segments, including chromosome 9 orphons, were left out of the earlier analysis of approximately 580 of the donors. A further reported finding was that TCR beta sequences accurately predicted the HLA-A and HLA-B alleles for most subjects in the first cohort. Because HLA typing was missing for some donors at each locus, association tests included only the typed subset. Most TCR sequences were seen in very few donors, while some public TCRs were found in many individuals. Broadly in line with IMGT annotations, most TCR beta V segments showed up in productive rearrangements about 90% or about 30% of the time in an earlier analysis of around 600 of the donors. According to a later analysis, most CMV-associated TCR beta chains appeared to be HLA-restricted, and the HLA associations seemed to be driven largely by CMV exposure. Correlated functional status among segregating V segments might reflect linkage disequilibrium, but an unknown experimental factor could not be ruled out. According to a later analysis, parvovirus B19, influenza, CMV and Epstein-Barr virus appeared linked to several top co-occurrence clusters. Immune exposure information for the cohort was limited to CMV serostatus. Strong co-occurrence of HLA alleles, especially DR and DQ, made assigning TCR associations to individual alleles difficult. The 87-base-pair reads could not distinguish some IMGT-functional V segments, including TRBV6-2 and TRBV6-3, so those segments were excluded. Specific HLA alleles were associated with 15,000 to 20,000 TCR beta sequences at a false discovery rate of 0.05 in a later analysis. A cluster of highly shared sequence variants was judged likely to be a technical artifact of the sequencing pipeline.

The library was produced with the immunoSEQ multiplex PCR assay. A mixture of 60 forward primers for TCR Vbeta segments and 13 reverse primers for TCR Jbeta segments was used in the multiplex PCR. Amplification of the CDR3 region of rearranged TCR beta genes was performed with a multiplex PCR assay on genomic DNA. On the Illumina HiSeq System, the amplified TCR beta libraries were sequenced as 87-base-pair reads. Concerning the study's data processing: A later analysis tallied 75 million to 95 million unique TCR beta chains across the 666 repertoires, and about 12 million of those chains were shared by two or more donors. A nearest-neighbor algorithm error-corrected the raw reads and collapsed the reads into unique sequences, merging closely related sequences to remove PCR and sequencing errors. V, D and J gene segments were assigned by aligning CDR3 sequences to IMGT reference sequences. Each retained sequence needed at least a six-nucleotide match to both a V gene segment and a J gene segment. A rearrangement counted as productive if the CDR3 had no stop codons and remained in frame with V and J, and every other rearrangement counted as non-productive. CDR3 was defined by IMGT convention, running from the second conserved V-encoded cysteine to the conserved J-encoded phenylalanine. The earlier analysis of 500 to 750 of the donors excluded any sequence lacking an unambiguous match to a single V gene segment. In an earlier analysis of around 600 of the donors, V segments were called functional above 56.7% productive rearrangements and were called segregating when the between-donor standard deviation exceeded 5%. A statistical classification framework was developed to diagnose cytomegalovirus status using the catalog of TCR beta chain sequences. A later analysis assigned V and J genes by comparing TCR nucleotide sequences with IMGT/GENE-DB human TR gene sequences. In a later analysis, CDR3 sequences and most-parsimonious VDJ recombination scenarios were assigned using the TCRdist pipeline. In a later analysis, every TCR beta chain was defined by the combination of its CDR3 amino acid sequence and its V-gene family, and reads without a unique V-gene family were dropped. A later analysis removed 550 to 650 highly shared, low-generation-probability nucleotide sequences to deal with suspected cross-contamination and a sequencing artifact. In a later analysis, a clonal expansion index was calculated for each public chain from normalized within-repertoire ranks of inferred template counts. In a later analysis, generation probabilities were computed using a VDJ recombination model fitted to out-of-frame rearrangements, and the results were checked against IGoR. In a later analysis, hypergeometric tests were used to score TCR-TCR, TCR-HLA and TCR-CMV co-occurrence, with a repertoire-size bias correction applied to TCR pairs. To estimate false discovery rates, a later analysis permuted the HLA or CMV assignments 20 times. In a later analysis, co-occurring TCRs were grouped using DBSCAN, and TCRdist sequence similarity was added for clustering within HLA-allele-positive subsets. Co-occurrence clustering excluded repertoires with fewer than 30,000 or more than 120,000 public chains, plus five with anomalous nucleotide sharing. In its TCRdb copy, this immuneACCESS table keeps in-frame sequences only and misses some clones. Where compared with another copy, unresolved V genes explain less than half of these, and the others have no known cause. Clone size and V and J calls were adopted from that table, with D and trimming inferred from the DNA. Counted in this sample were about 94,000 clones; approximately 66% of them appeared once. The top ten constitute under 5% of the sample.

The cohort comprised fewer than 750 healthy bone marrow donors. All cohort members were sampled while nominally healthy, although unrecorded immune exposures were likely present. The donor tested CMV seronegative, placing the donor among the 350 or so seronegative members of the cohort. A peripheral blood sample was collected from each donor, and TCR beta sequencing was performed on peripheral blood mononuclear cells. Genomic DNA extraction from the blood cell samples was performed with the Qiagen DNeasy Blood Extraction Kit. As for this clone: Its antigen has not been determined. Qualities for individual bases were not recorded, and no much larger clone is one base off.

The sample was PBMCs. The chain couples TRBV29-1 to TRBJ2-7; the D gene is perhaps TRBD1, from 6 matching bases. This TCR derives from a man younger than 45 in good health and CMV-seronegative. The sequenced DNA is TGCAGCGTTGAAGCCCTAGGGGGAAGTGGCTACGAGCAGTACTTC. The translation is CSVEALGGSGYEQYF.